This TCR beta chain stems from a study of blood T cell repertoires in COVID-19. The overall study: Sources were T cells, B-cell-depleted T cells, or PBMCs; the material itself was cDNA or gDNA.

This clone was found a few times. This CDR3 region has 15 residues. Looked up from germline, CDR1 is MNHEY and CDR2 is SVGAGI. V shed 4 bases and J shed 4 bases, with 16 bases lying between them. Recruits, aged about 18 to 90 years, lived in 24 US areas. Source study methods: Reference gene primer amplification in the assay estimated nucleated cell counts. Profiling relied on immunoSEQ multiplex PCR, and the TCRdb table lists in-frame clones only, not all of them. Clonal size and the V and J genes are those of that table, whereas D and trimming came from the DNA. The sample yields approximately 250,000 clones, about 89% seen once.

The chain uses TRBV6-5 and TRBJ1-2, with D possibly matching TRBD1 (6 bases). This TCR came from a woman in her 30s who had recovered from COVID-19. The specimen was PBMCs or T cells enriched from blood (not recorded which). CDR3 sequence: CASSSSTGVLYGYTF. Here the CDR3 DNA reads TGTGCCAGCAGTTCCTCGACAGGAGTCCTCTATGGCTACACCTTC.